This TCR beta chain was observed in a study of early T cells in non-severe SARS-CoV-2 infection. Study context: Sequencing input comprised bulk RNA from unsorted whole blood; chain pairing was not available.

This clonotype has more than one count but fewer than ten. No antigen is known for it. Study-level findings and limits: The VDJdb matching leaned toward anti-spike CD8 responses and overlooked private and CD4 specificities.

With V trimmed by 1 base and J by 2 bases, 22 bases remained unmatched. Germline V gene data show CDR1 as LNHNV and CDR2 as YYDKDF (reference sequence). CDR3 length: 22 amino acids. Individual cDNA molecules were tagged with unique molecular identifiers. TCRdb itself ran the 5' RACE reads through MiXCR, one entry per CDR3 protein. This table has about 76,000 distinct CDR3 sequences, roughly 10% appearing once. The chain couples TRBV15 to TRBJ2-5; 10 nucleotides match TRBD2. The receptor comes from an adult who was a healthcare worker with PCR-confirmed SARS-CoV-2 infection or an uninfected control (not recorded which). The source material was whole blood. This CDR3 is CATSRVLGWGSLLAGEQETQYF. The CDR3 DNA is TGTGCCACCAGCAGAGTATTGGGATGGGGTTCCCTGCTAGCGGGGGAACAAGAGACCCAGTACTTC.